This T cell receptor (beta chain) was sequenced in a study of shared clonotypes between healthy human individuals. Background on the study: Used for every donor were three CD4 naive, three CD4 memory, two CD8 naive and one CD8 memory plate.

Here immunoSEQ multiplex PCR was the method, and the copy in TCRdb shows in-frame clones only, minus some. This table has 1,500,000 or so clones, about 98.5% appearing once. Germline lookup yields CDR1 SEHNR and CDR2 FQNEAQ (reference sequence). The CDR3 is 15 amino acids. The ends lost 1 base at V and 4 bases at J; junction bases unmatched: 2. Sequenced material: naive CD4+ T cells sorted from blood. Subset described: CD45RA+ positively selected. The sequence derives from a man aged 25 to 45 in good health. V gene TRBV7-9 combines with J gene TRBJ2-2; 8 bases agree with TRBD1. In DNA, the CDR3 is TGTGCCAGCAGCTTAGGGACAGGGACCACCGGGGAGCTGTTTTTT. Translated, it gives CASSLGTGTTGELFF.